The TCR beta chain described here comes from a study of cytomegalovirus exposure and HLA in healthy donors. A word on this clone: The antigen is not known.

This PCR relied on a set of 60 Vbeta primers and 13 Jbeta primers. In the study's own analysis: As a later analysis found, there were 70 million to 80 million unique TCR beta chains, of which some 10 million were shared. TCRdb's table, derived via immunoSEQ multiplex PCR, lists solely in-frame clones and lacks some. Clone size and the V and J calls come from that table; the DNA yielded D and trimming. The profile shows over 45,000 clones, around 85% of them singletons. Study-wide findings and caveats: The authors listed roughly 150 TCR beta chains as cytomegalovirus-associated. Generally TCR sequences proved uncommon, though certain public TCRs appeared in numerous donors.

The sequenced material came from PBMCs. The sequence came from a boy younger than 18 in good health and CMV-seropositive.

The CDR3: CASSLTGVREAFF. The DNA of the CDR3 is TGTGCCAGCAGCTTGACAGGGGTGAGGGAAGCTTTCTTT. This rearrangement joins TRBV5-6 to TRBJ1-1; 7 bases line up with TRBD1. J lost 8 bases, V lost 1 base, and 5 bases had no gene match. The CDR3 loop spans 13 amino acids. Germline CDR1 reads SGHDT; CDR2 reads YYEEEE.